The 23 T cell receptor beta chains presented below share a single source sample, sequenced in a study of response to subunit inactivated influenza vaccine. MiXCR was run by TCRdb on the RT-PCR reads, yielding one entry per CDR3 protein. The sample gives 650,000 to 850,000 distinct CDR3 sequences, 11% to 15% of which show up once; 6.5% to 8.5% is in the top ten. Specimen: PBMCs from blood, collected roughly 15 days before vaccination. The receptor set was obtained from a man aged 50-59 years who received an inactivated influenza vaccine.

This clonotype was counted between two and nine times. The rearrangement links TRBV3-1 to TRBJ2-6; D gene ambiguous. Germline CDR1 LGHDT, CDR2 YNNKEL (reference sequence). Trimming took off 2 bases at V and 0 bases at J, with 11 bases between the two ends. This CDR3 region has 17 residues. CDR3 in amino acids: CASSQTSLLSGANVLTF. In nucleotides, the CDR3 is TGTGCCAGCAGCCAAACCTCCCTTCTCTCTGGGGCCAACGTCCTGACTTTC.

In this sample, this clonotype turned up a few times. The chain recombines TRBV12-3 or TRBV12-4 with TRBJ2-1, with TRBD2 as a possible D gene (5 bases). Trimming shortened V by 3 bases and J by 0 bases, and 15 bases separated the two germline ends. CDR3 size: 17 residues. CDR3 amino acids: CASSLLARGLSYNEQFF. The DNA of the CDR3 is TGTGCCAGCAGTTTGCTAGCCCGAGGACTCTCCTACAATGAGCAGTTCTTC.

There are a few counts of this clonotype. V usage is TRBV20-1 and J usage is TRBJ2-7; D may correspond to TRBD1 or TRBD2 (5 bases each). This CDR3 comprises 14 residues. Per the germline V gene, CDR1 is DFQATT and CDR2 is SNEGSKA (reference sequence). The V end lost 4 bases, the J end lost 4 bases, and 17 bases lay between the germline ends. The CDR3 reads CSAIGTLKDYEQYF. CDR3 DNA sequence: TGCAGTGCTATCGGGACCCTAAAAGATTACGAGCAGTACTTC.

CDR3 residues: CASSGRGPQETQYF. CDR3 DNA sequence: TGTGCCAGCAGCGGACGGGGGCCCCAAGAGACCCAGTACTTC. The V call is TRBV4-2, the J call TRBJ2-5; tentatively, D is TRBD1 or TRBD2 (6 bases each). The ends were cut back, 5 bases at V and 1 base at J, with 11 bases in the middle. Germline V lookup: CDR1 LGHNA, CDR2 YNFKEQ. This CDR3 contains 14 residues.

This clonotype has ten or more counts. The chain links TRBV20-1 to TRBJ1-6; D not resolved. In germline, CDR1 is DFQATT, CDR2 SNEGSKA (reference sequence). Trimming removed 0 bases at V and 5 bases at J, with 8 bases between. The CDR3 has 14 amino acids. The CDR3 region has the DNA TGCAGTGCTAGAGAAAAGTTTAATAATTCACCCCTCCACTTT. Its protein is CSAREKFNNSPLHF.

V usage is TRBV18 and J usage is TRBJ2-1; D is possibly TRBD1 or TRBD2 (5 bases each). The CDR3 has 15 residues. V was pared by 2 bases and J by 4 bases, with 12 bases between. Germline CDR1 KGHSH, CDR2 LQKENI. CDR3 in amino acids: CASSPMRGDYNEQFF. The CDR3 DNA follows: TGTGCCAGCTCACCAATGAGAGGGGATTACAATGAGCAGTTCTTC.

Note on this clonotype: Being one base from a much bigger clone, this may be a read error. The chain joins TRBV5-1 to TRBJ2-3; 8 positions agree with TRBD1. The V segment lost 4 bases and the J segment 6 bases; nucleotides outside the gene matches: 10. Germline-derived CDR1 and CDR2 are SGHRS and YFSETQ. The CDR3 is 15 residues long. CDR3 nucleotide sequence: TGCGCCAGCAGCAAAGTCAGGGGGCGCCCCGATACGCAGTATTTT. As protein: CASSKVRGRPDTQYF. Complete variable domain (other parts from reference TRBV5-1 and TRBJ2-3): KAGVTQTPRYLIKTRGQQVTLSCSPISGHRSVSWYQQTPGQGLQFLFEYFSETQRNKGNFPGRFSGRQFSNSRSEMNVSTLELGDSALYLCASSKVRGRPDTQYFGPGTRLTVL.

The sample holds many counts of this clonotype. The chain joins TRBV12-3 or TRBV12-4 to TRBJ1-2; tentative D call: TRBD1 (6 bases). The CDR3 sequence is 13 residues long. V gave up 6 bases and J gave up 7 bases, with 15 bases separating them. CDR3 region: CASSRGEQGGYTF. The CDR3 bases are TGTGCCAGCAGCAGGGGAGAACAGGGTGGCTACACCTTC.

V and J are TRBV12-3 or TRBV12-4 and TRBJ2-3, with 11 bases matching TRBD1. The CDR3 consists of 16 residues. Trimming cost V 6 bases and J 1 base; bases outside gene matches: 6. The CDR3 here is CASRRGQGARTDTQYF. The DNA for the CDR3 is TGTGCCAGCAGACGAGGACAGGGGGCTCGCACAGATACGCAGTATTTT.

The chain carries TRBV13 and TRBJ1-2, with TRBD1 matching 11 bases. The CDR3 length is 15 residues. Germline assignment: CDR1 PRHDT and CDR2 FYEKMQ (reference sequence). With 3 bases clipped from V and 6 bases from J, the junction kept 6 bases outside the gene matches. DNA for the CDR3: TGTGCCAGCAGCTTTGGACAGGGGGCGTATAATGGCTACACCTTC. This encodes CASSFGQGAYNGYTF.

The table lists this clonotype with a few counts. The J gene is TRBJ2-3, the V gene TRBV28; perhaps TRBD1 as D (5 bases). The CDR3 runs to 14 residues. Germline V gene sequence: CDR1 MDHEN, CDR2 SYDVKM. Trimming cost V 7 bases and J 1 base, with 12 bases left between them. For the CDR3, the DNA is TGTGCCAGCATCGACAGCGTCCGCACAGATACGCAGTATTTT. It is translated as CASIDSVRTDTQYF.

This rearrangement joins TRBV20-1 to TRBJ2-7; tentatively, D is TRBD2 (6 bases). V lost 6 bases and J 2 bases, leaving 14 bases between the germline ends. The CDR3 is 13 amino acids. Germline V lookup: CDR1 DFQATT, CDR2 SNEGSKA (reference sequence). The CDR3 DNA follows: TGCAGTGCCCTTACCCCGGGAGCCTACGAGCAGTACTTC. This gives the protein CSALTPGAYEQYF.

A few counts support this clonotype. J is TRBJ2-5 and V is TRBV7-2; 10 positions agree with TRBD1. This CDR3 comprises 15 residues. J was trimmed by 4 bases and V by 3 bases; bases with no gene match: 5. Germline V CDR1 and CDR2: SGHTA, FQGNSA. The CDR3 protein is CASSFQTGGGETQYF. CDR3 DNA sequence: TGTGCCAGCAGCTTTCAGACAGGGGGCGGAGAGACCCAGTACTTC. The full variable domain, rest sourced from reference TRBV7-2 and TRBJ2-5, is GAGVSQSPSNKVTEKGKDVELRCDPISGHTALYWYRQSLGQGLEFLIYFQGNSAPDKSGLPSDRFSAERTGGSVSTLTIQRTQQEDSAVYLCASSFQTGGGETQYFGPGTRLLVL.

In its sample, this clonotype was seen a few times. The rearrangement links TRBV4-2 to TRBJ2-7; D is possibly TRBD1 or TRBD2 (5 bases each). V was cut by 0 bases and J by 3 bases, with 12 bases left in between. There are 15 residues in the CDR3. The germline V gene has CDR1 LGHNA and CDR2 YNFKEQ. The CDR3 DNA is TGTGCCAGCAGCCAAGATTCGGGACCATACTACGAGCAGTACTTC. This gives the protein CASSQDSGPYYEQYF.

At least ten counts were recorded for this clonotype. The chain employs TRBV9 and TRBJ2-2; D uncertain. Germline values: CDR1 SGDLS, CDR2 YYNGEE. The V end was cut by 0 bases, the J end by 4 bases, with 7 bases between. The CDR3 loop spans 14 amino acids. The CDR3 reads CASSVVDGTGELFF. Here the CDR3 DNA reads TGTGCCAGCAGCGTAGTAGACGGCACCGGGGAGCTGTTTTTT.

This clonotype was detected ten times or more. This chain joins TRBV29-1 and TRBJ2-7; D gene unclear. The CDR3 loop spans 14 amino acids. Germline V CDR1 and CDR2: SQVTM, ANQGSEA. V lost 0 bases, J lost 1 base, and 10 bases lay in between. The CDR3 DNA is TGCAGCGTTGAAGATCCTGGTGAGTCCTACGAGCAGTACTTC. It translates to CSVEDPGESYEQYF.

This clonotype has just a few counts. The V and J genes are TRBV20-1 and TRBJ2-1; D not certain. V lost 3 bases and J lost 11, with 11 bases in between. The germline gives CDR1 DFQATT, CDR2 SNEGSKA (reference sequence). The CDR3 sequence is 11 residues long. CDR3 DNA sequence: TGCAGTGCTAGCCCCATAGTGAAGCAGTTCTTC. Translation: CSASPIVKQFF.

There are many counts of this clonotype. The rearrangement uses TRBV11-2 and TRBJ2-3; possibly TRBD2 for D (6 bases). Deletions cut 4 bases from V and 6 bases from J, with 11 bases between. The CDR3 runs to 13 residues. CDR1 and CDR2 from the germline V gene are SGHAT and FQNNGV. Here the CDR3 reads CASSSRLEDTQYF. The CDR3 DNA reads TGTGCCAGCAGCTCCAGACTAGAGGATACGCAGTATTTT.

There are many counts of this clonotype. This chain connects TRBV7-9 to TRBJ1-1, with no clear D. The ends were cut back, 2 bases at V and 6 bases at J, with 10 bases in the middle. CDR1 SEHNR and CDR2 FQNEAQ come from the germline V gene (reference sequence). The CDR3 extends over 13 amino acids. CDR3 sequence (DNA): TGTGCCAGCAGCTTAAGCGGAACGGCTGAAGCTTTCTTT. It specifies CASSLSGTAEAFF.

This clonotype was seen a handful of times. The V call is TRBV4-2, the J call TRBJ1-1; D unclear. V was pared by 0 bases and J by 11 bases, with 10 bases between. The CDR3 length is 12 residues. Germline V gene sequence: CDR1 LGHNA, CDR2 YNFKEQ. This CDR3 is CASSQDLQRAFF. The CDR3 region has the DNA TGTGCCAGCAGCCAAGATTTGCAGAGGGCTTTCTTT.

This clonotype was counted between two and nine times. The chain uses TRBV12-3 or TRBV12-4 and TRBJ2-3; no clear D gene. The V gene lost 5 bases and the J gene lost 2 bases, with 17 bases spanning the gap. This CDR3 is 16 amino acids long. In DNA form, the CDR3 reads TGTGCCAGCAGTACGACTGTTCTCATCTCCACAGATACGCAGTATTTT. This codes for CASSTTVLISTDTQYF.

The V and J genes are TRBV7-3 and TRBJ1-1, with D uncertain. The germline V gene has CDR1 SGHTA and CDR2 FQGTGA. V was shortened by 2 bases and J by 1 base, with 5 bases between the two germline ends. This CDR3 is 13 amino acids long. The chain's CDR3 is CASSLHGNTEAFF. The DNA for the CDR3 is TGTGCCAGCAGCTTACACGGGAACACTGAAGCTTTCTTT.

The CDR3 here is CAISGGQNTGELFF. The CDR3 DNA follows: TGTGCCATCAGTGGGGGACAGAACACCGGGGAGCTGTTTTTT. This chain uses TRBV10-3 with TRBJ2-2; weak D call: TRBD1 (6 bases). Trimming stripped 4 bases from V and 1 base from J, with 7 bases between. This CDR3 is built from 14 residues. Germline CDR1 reads ENHRY; CDR2 reads SYGVKD.